Below are 21 T cell receptor beta chains sequenced from a single sample in a study of PD-1 blockade in classical Hodgkin lymphoma. Brentuximab vedotin exposure varied, and every patient relapsed after autologous stem cell transplantation. The table came from immunoSEQ multiplex PCR; TCRdb's copy has only in-frame clones and leaves some out. The sample carries 30,000 or so clones, over 70% recorded once. The sequences come from peripheral blood mononuclear cells (PBMCs), collected before the second cycle of nivolumab. All receptors come from a human donor with classical Hodgkin lymphoma.

The rearrangement joins TRBV2 to TRBJ2-5; perhaps TRBD2 as D (5 bases). The CDR3 is 13 residues long. Deletions cut 8 bases from V and 1 base from J, with 11 bases between. Germline V gene sequence: CDR1 SNHLY, CDR2 FYNNEI. The CDR3 DNA follows: TGTGCCAGCGTAAGGGAGACCCAAGAGACCCAGTACTTC. This translates into CASVRETQETQYF.

Points on this clone: The junction differs from germline at one of its ends, possibly a read error. The V call is TRBV6-7, the J call TRBJ1-6; no reliable D call. TRBV6-7 is placed among ORFs of uncertain function. There are 13 residues in the CDR3. The CDR3 spells CAPGLTYNSPLHF. As DNA, the CDR3 is TGCGCTCCCGGGTTGACCTATAATTCACCCCTCCACTTT.

The chain joins TRBV2 to TRBJ2-4; D is uncertain. In germline, CDR1 is SNHLY, CDR2 FYNNEI. V lost 4 bases and J lost 0, with 4 bases in between. The CDR3 extends over 13 amino acids. CDR3 DNA sequence: TGTGCCAGCAGTGCGGAAGCCAAAAACATTCAGTACTTC. Its protein is CASSAEAKNIQYF.

The V call is TRBV11-2, the J call TRBJ1-2; D remains ambiguous. The CDR3 consists of 16 residues. Germline CDR1 reads SGHAT; CDR2 reads FQNNGV. V lost 5 bases, J lost 2 bases, and 18 bases lay in between. The CDR3: CASSPRWVRANYGYTF. Here the CDR3 DNA reads TGTGCCAGCAGCCCTAGATGGGTACGAGCGAACTATGGCTACACCTTC.

The rearrangement links TRBV5-1 to TRBJ1-1; D is unclear. Germline V gene sequence: CDR1 SGHRS, CDR2 YFSETQ. Trimming cost V 0 bases and J 1 base, with 7 bases left between them. This CDR3 is 14 amino acids long. The CDR3 is CASSLGAANTEAFF. For the CDR3, the DNA is TGCGCCAGCAGCTTGGGGGCAGCGAACACTGAAGCTTTCTTT.

This chain joins TRBV7-9 and TRBJ2-3; 7 positions match TRBD2. In germline, CDR1 is SEHNR, CDR2 FQNEAQ (reference sequence). This CDR3 contains 15 residues. The ends lost 5 bases at V and 6 bases at J; junction bases unmatched: 11. CDR3 bases: TGTGCCAGCAGCAGGGAAGCGGGGAAAAGCGATACGCAGTATTTT. Translation: CASSREAGKSDTQYF.

By share, this clone ranks as medium-sized. This sequence joins TRBV7-2 and TRBJ2-5, with TRBD2 identical over 14 bases. This CDR3 contains 16 residues. V was pared by 5 bases and J by 1 base, with 3 bases of the junction left unmatched. Germline CDR1 is SGHTA and CDR2 is FQGNSA. CDR3 DNA: TGTGCCAGCAGCGTGGGGACTAGCGGGGGCCAAGAGACCCAGTACTTC. Translating it yields CASSVGTSGGQETQYF. The entire variable domain, with the rest obtained from reference TRBV7-2 and TRBJ2-5, is as follows: GAGVSQSPSNKVTEKGKDVELRCDPISGHTALYWYRQSLGQGLEFLIYFQGNSAPDKSGLPSDRFSAERTGGSVSTLTIQRTQQEDSAVYLCASSVGTSGGQETQYFGPGTRLLVL.

This clone was detected a few times. The chain couples TRBV2 to TRBJ2-7; 9 bases fit TRBD1. The CDR3 runs 14 residues. Per the germline V gene, CDR1 is SNHLY and CDR2 is FYNNEI. J lost 5 bases, V lost 3 bases, and 5 bases had no gene match. The CDR3 DNA is TGTGCCAGCAGTGATATGGGACAGGGTGACGAGCAGTACTTC. Protein: CASSDMGQGDEQYF. Using reference TRBV2 and TRBJ2-7 for the parts outside the CDR3, the full variable domain is EPEVTQTPSHQVTQMGQEVILRCVPISNHLYFYWYRQILGQKVEFLVSFYNNEISEKSEIFDDQFSVERPDGSNFTLKIRSTKLEDSAMYFCASSDMGQGDEQYFGPGTRLTVT.

The chain joins TRBV11-2 to TRBJ2-5; TRBD2 might be the D (7 bases). This CDR3 is built from 15 residues. Per the germline V gene, CDR1 is SGHAT and CDR2 is FQNNGV. Trimming removed 4 bases at V and 1 base at J, with 13 bases between. CDR3 bases: TGTGCCAGCAGCTGGGGGGGGGCTACCCAAGAGACCCAGTACTTC. The encoded protein is CASSWGGATQETQYF.

The chain recombines TRBV6-5 with TRBJ2-6; D is unresolved. Trimming cost V 5 bases and J 2 bases, with 10 bases left between them. Looked up from germline, CDR1 is MNHEY and CDR2 is SVGAGI. This CDR3 is built from 15 residues. CDR3 amino acids: CASSPNQAGANVLTF. CDR3 nucleotide sequence: TGTGCCAGCAGTCCTAACCAAGCTGGGGCCAACGTCCTGACTTTC.

In this sample, this clone turned up a few times. The chain combines TRBV4-1 with TRBJ1-1; D perhaps matches TRBD1 (5 bases). This CDR3 is 15 amino acids long. Germline V CDR1 and CDR2: MGHRA, YSYEKL. V was shortened by 0 bases and J by 4 bases, with 12 bases between the two germline ends. The CDR3 is CASSQDGSGVTEAFF. The CDR3 DNA is TGCGCCAGCAGCCAAGATGGGTCGGGGGTCACTGAAGCTTTCTTT.

This rearrangement joins TRBV6-5 to TRBJ1-2; 9 nucleotides align to TRBD1. Germline values: CDR1 MNHEY, CDR2 SVGAGI. This CDR3 comprises 15 residues. The trim removed 5 bases at V and 5 bases at J, leaving 9 bases unmatched. This CDR3 reads CASSNPGTGSYGYTF. CDR3 DNA sequence: TGTGCCAGCAGTAACCCCGGGACAGGGTCATATGGCTACACCTTC.

The chain carries TRBV7-2 and TRBJ2-5; 9 bases map to TRBD2. This CDR3 has 15 residues. Germline trimming cut 4 bases from V and 1 base from J; bases unmatched to any gene: 4. Germline V gives CDR1 SGHTA, CDR2 FQGNSA. The CDR3 reads CASSSRGGVQETQYF. The CDR3 coding sequence is TGTGCCAGCAGCTCTCGCGGGGGGGTCCAAGAGACCCAGTACTTC.

The chain carries TRBV2 and TRBJ2-1; maybe TRBD2 (7 bases). The CDR3 has 14 amino acids. V was shortened by 5 bases and J by 8 bases, with 16 bases between the two germline ends. Germline V gene sequence: CDR1 SNHLY, CDR2 FYNNEI. This CDR3 is CASSYLGGADEQFF. CDR3 sequence (DNA): TGTGCCAGCAGTTACCTGGGGGGGGCCGATGAGCAGTTCTTC.

This sequence joins TRBV7-2 and TRBJ1-4; D is perhaps TRBD1 (5 bases). CDR3 size: 15 residues. The germline gives CDR1 SGHTA, CDR2 FQGNSA. Deletions cut 1 base from V and 3 bases from J, with 9 bases between. CDR3 sequence reads: CASSLGGGPNEKLFF. The CDR3 coding sequence is TGTGCCAGCAGCTTAGGGGGGGGACCTAATGAAAAACTGTTTTTT.

The V call is TRBV11-2, the J call TRBJ1-5, with D perhaps TRBD1 (5 bases). Trimming left V 4 bases short and J 0 bases short, with 13 bases between. This CDR3 is built from 16 residues. The V gene's germline CDR1 is SGHAT and CDR2 FQNNGV. The CDR3 DNA sequence: TGTGCCAGCAGCTATGGGGGTGGGTCTAGCAATCAGCCCCAGCATTTT. It is translated as CASSYGGGSSNQPQHF.

This clone turned up a few times. The chain uses TRBV6-1 and TRBJ2-7; D might be TRBD2 (5 bases). Trimming shortened V by 7 bases and J by 0 bases, and 7 bases separated the two germline ends. Germline CDR1 reads MNHNS; CDR2 reads SASEGT. The CDR3 is made up of 12 amino acids. CDR3: CASIGDSYEQYF. The CDR3 DNA sequence: TGTGCCAGCATCGGGGACTCCTACGAGCAGTACTTC.

The chain joins TRBV19 to TRBJ2-5; 12 positions match TRBD1. V lost 6 bases and J lost 5; bases outside the gene matches: 13. Germline lookup yields CDR1 LNHDA and CDR2 SQIVND (reference sequence). This CDR3 comprises 17 residues. This chain's CDR3 is CASREIHGTGGTETQYF. The CDR3 region has the DNA TGTGCCAGTAGGGAGATACACGGGACAGGGGGCACGGAGACCCAGTACTTC.

V is TRBV6-1 and J is TRBJ1-2, with D unclear. Looked up from germline, CDR1 is MNHNS and CDR2 is SASEGT. The V gene lost 7 bases and the J gene lost 0 bases, with 3 bases spanning the gap. CDR3 length: 11 residues. DNA of the CDR3: TGTGCCAGCACCTCTAACTATGGCTACACCTTC. It encodes CASTSNYGYTF.

The chain has TRBV6-5 and TRBJ2-7; TRBD2 might be the D (7 bases). This CDR3 is built from 14 residues. Deletions cut 5 bases from V and 3 bases from J, with 14 bases between. The germline gives CDR1 MNHEY, CDR2 SVGAGI. The DNA for the CDR3 is TGTGCCAGCAGTGCTGGGGGCGGGGGCTACGAGCAGTACTTC. This translates into CASSAGGGGYEQYF.

The V and J genes are TRBV15 and TRBJ1-2, with a weak D call TRBD1 (5 bases). Germline V gene lookup returns CDR1 LNHNV and CDR2 YYDKDF (reference sequence). Deletions cut 1 base from V and 7 bases from J, with 13 bases between. This CDR3 has 14 amino acids. CDR3 in DNA: TGTGCCACCAGCAGAGGAGGGGCAGGGTTTGGCTACACCTTC. Translating it yields CATSRGGAGFGYTF.